The rows below give T cell receptor beta chains drawn from one sample of a study of cytomegalovirus exposure and HLA in healthy donors. Repertoires were generated with immunoSEQ multiplex PCR, while TCRdb's copy carries only in-frame clones and drops some. This sample has over 150,000 clones, with 85% found just once. What was sequenced was PBMCs. The receptors stem from a boy aged 2-9 years in good health and CMV-seronegative. The CDR3 runs from the conserved cysteine through the conserved F or W. The D gene is left open where the match is weak. Only some rows state a clone size, as once, few, many or a class for expanded clones.

v_gene	j_gene	d_gene	abundance	CDR3nt	CDR3aa
TRBV6-1	TRBJ1-5	.	.	TGTGCCAGCAGTAAACGGGGGGCTCGCAATCAGCCCCAGCATTTT	CASSKRGARNQPQHF
TRBV19	TRBJ1-5	.	.	TGTGCCAGTAGTATAGGGCAAGTTAGCAATCAGCCCCAGCATTTT	CASSIGQVSNQPQHF
TRBV28	TRBJ2-5	TRBD2	.	TGTGCCAGCAGGCCCCTCAGGGGGAGCGGGGGGATTCGTATGGGAGAGACCCAGTACTTC	CASRPLRGSGGIRMGETQYF
TRBV28	TRBJ2-7	.	.	TGTGCCAGCAGCCCCGCTGGGGGGGCGCGGTACGAGCAGTACTTC	CASSPAGGARYEQYF
TRBV20-1	TRBJ2-7	.	.	TGCAGTGCTAGTCTCACATGGGGGGAGTACTTC	CSASLTWGEYF
TRBV4-1	TRBJ2-3	TRBD2	.	TGCGCCAGCAGCCAAGTGGGCGGGGGAGATACGCAGTATTTT	CASSQVGGGDTQYF
TRBV4-1	TRBJ1-2	TRBD1	.	TGCGCCAGCAGCCTCAAGTCGCCTCAGGGGGCGCCTGATCCTCGCGGGGTCTATGGCTACACCTTC	CASSLKSPQGAPDPRGVYGYTF
TRBV5-1	TRBJ2-3	.	.	TGCGCCAGCAGCTTGGTTGGGATAGGGGGCACAGATACGCAGTATTTT	CASSLVGIGGTDTQYF
TRBV25-1	TRBJ2-1	TRBD1	.	TGTGCCAGCAGTGATTCCTTACTTAACAGGGGGCGATTCGATGAGCAGTTCTTC	CASSDSLLNRGRFDEQFF
TRBV7-9	TRBJ2-7	TRBD2	.	TGTGCCAGCAGCCTGACTAGCAGGGAGCAGTACTTC	CASSLTSREQYF
TRBV5-4	TRBJ2-3	TRBD2	.	TGTGCCAGCAGCTTACGGACTAGTGGCGCAGATACGCAGTATTTT	CASSLRTSGADTQYF
TRBV28	TRBJ1-6	.	.	TGTGCCAGCAGTTCTTTCGAGGTCCTCCACTTT	CASSSFEVLHF
TRBV11-2	TRBJ2-1	TRBD2	.	TGTGCCAGCAGCTTAGCACTAGCGAACCCCGACTGGGAGCAGTTCTTC	CASSLALANPDWEQFF
TRBV6-5	TRBJ1-1	TRBD1	.	TGTGCCAGCAGACCCAGGGGGATAACTGAAGCTTTCTTT	CASRPRGITEAFF
TRBV30	TRBJ1-5	.	.	TGTGCCTGGAGTGGGACAGTCAGCAATCAGCCCCAGCATTTT	CAWSGTVSNQPQHF
TRBV6-1	TRBJ2-5	TRBD1	.	TGTGCCAGCAGTACCGGGACAGGGGGTATGGAGACCCAGTACTTC	CASSTGTGGMETQYF
TRBV6-4	TRBJ2-3	TRBD2	.	TGTGCCAGCAGTGAGACTAGCGGGGGCTCAGATACGCAGTATTTT	CASSETSGGSDTQYF
TRBV28	TRBJ2-1	TRBD1	.	TGTGCCAGCTGCCGGACAGGGGTTTACAATGAGCAGTTCTTC	CASCRTGVYNEQFF
TRBV6-1	TRBJ2-7	TRBD1	.	TGTGCCAGCAGTGAGCCGGACAGGGTTTCCTACGAGCAGTACTTC	CASSEPDRVSYEQYF
TRBV6-6	TRBJ2-7	TRBD1	.	TGTGCCAGCAGTTACTCGGGGGACAGGGCCGAGCAGTACTTC	CASSYSGDRAEQYF
TRBV5-6	TRBJ2-1	TRBD1	.	TGTGCCAGCAGCTCACCGAAAGGACAGGGAGACTACAATGAGCAGTTCTTC	CASSSPKGQGDYNEQFF
TRBV27	TRBJ2-7	.	.	TGTGCCAGAGCACTAGCAGGTTTCCGGGGAGAGTACTTC	CARALAGFRGEYF
TRBV7-9	TRBJ2-3	TRBD2	.	TGTGCCAGCAGCTTCTCCCGACTAGCGGGAGGGGTGGTCACAGATACGCAGTATTTT	CASSFSRLAGGVVTDTQYF
TRBV6-1	TRBJ1-1	.	.	TGTGCCAGCAGTGAAAGCGGTGGCACTGAAGCTTTCTTT	CASSESGGTEAFF
TRBV5-4	TRBJ2-3	TRBD2	.	TGTGCCAGCAGCTTGGGCAGCGGGGGGTTAGATACGCAGTATTTT	CASSLGSGGLDTQYF
TRBV7-9	TRBJ1-6	.	.	TGTGCCAGCAGCTCCCCCTCGACCGAGTCTAGCTCCTATAATTCACCCCTCCACTTT	CASSSPSTESSSYNSPLHF
TRBV27	TRBJ1-2	.	.	TGTGCCAGCAGACTGGGAGTCCTTTTCACCTTC	CASRLGVLFTF
TRBV11-2	TRBJ2-7	TRBD1	.	TGTGCCAGCAGCAATCGGGACAGGGCAGCGTACGAGCAGTACTTC	CASSNRDRAAYEQYF
TRBV6-4	TRBJ2-2	.	.	TGTGCCAGCAGTGACGGGACAAGGGAGGGACCGGGGGAGCTGTTTTTT	CASSDGTREGPGELFF
TRBV7-9	TRBJ2-7	TRBD2	.	TGTGCCAGCAGCCTGGAGACTAGCGCCTACGAGCAGTACTTC	CASSLETSAYEQYF
TRBV9	TRBJ2-2	.	.	TGTGCCAGCAGCGTAGTCCCCCGGGGGACCGGGGAGCTGTTTTTT	CASSVVPRGTGELFF
TRBV19	TRBJ1-6	TRBD1	.	TGTGCCAGTAGTATGGAGGGGGCGCCTTCACCCCTCCACTTT	CASSMEGAPSPLHF
TRBV4-1	TRBJ2-2	.	.	TGCGCCAGCAGCCAAGGGAGACCGAGCACCGGGGAGCTGTTTTTT	CASSQGRPSTGELFF
TRBV11-2	TRBJ2-3	TRBD1	.	TGTGCCAGCAGCCTCGGGCCAGGGGGAAACACAGATACGCAGTATTTT	CASSLGPGGNTDTQYF
TRBV4-1	TRBJ2-3	TRBD2	.	TGCGCCAGCAGCCCCCCTGAGCGGGGACCTCGCACAGATACGCAGTATTTT	CASSPPERGPRTDTQYF
TRBV19	TRBJ1-2	.	.	TGTGCCAGTAGTACCCTAAAATTGAGCAACTATGGCTACACCTTC	CASSTLKLSNYGYTF
TRBV10-2	TRBJ2-3	.	.	TGCGCCAGCAGTGCCCAGGATACGCAGTATTTT	CASSAQDTQYF
TRBV6-1	TRBJ2-3	.	.	TGTGCCAGCAGTGAATCTCACAGGGACACAGATACGCAGTATTTT	CASSESHRDTDTQYF
TRBV11-2	TRBJ2-3	TRBD2	.	TGTGCCAGCAGCTTCCGGAGGCTAGCGGCCGGCCGTGTCACGCAGTATTTT	CASSFRRLAAGRVTQYF
TRBV7-3	TRBJ2-1	.	.	TGTGCCAGCAGCCCCAGCAGGGATTACAATGGGCAGTTCTTC	CASSPSRDYNGQFF
TRBV6-4	TRBJ2-1	TRBD2	.	TGTGCCAGCAGTGCGAGCGGGAGCTCCTACAATGAGCAGTTCTTC	CASSASGSSYNEQFF
TRBV9	TRBJ2-7	.	.	TGTGCCAGCAGCGTAGGTCCGGAGGTAGGAGAGCAGTACTTC	CASSVGPEVGEQYF
TRBV9	TRBJ2-3	.	.	TGTGCCAGCAGCGTAGGGGCCGGGAGCGGCCCAGATACGCAGTATTTT	CASSVGAGSGPDTQYF
TRBV5-1	TRBJ1-6	TRBD1	.	TGCGCCAGCAGCAACGGACAGGAGGGTTCACCCCTCCACTTT	CASSNGQEGSPLHF
TRBV6-6	TRBJ1-2	TRBD1	.	TGTGCCAGCAGTTTAACAGGGGGAAGCTATGGCTACACCTTC	CASSLTGGSYGYTF
TRBV11-3	TRBJ1-2	TRBD1	.	TGTGCCAGCAGCGACCCCGGGACAGGGGGGGAGTATGGCTACACCTTC	CASSDPGTGGEYGYTF
TRBV5-4	TRBJ1-1	.	few	TGTGCCAGCACCGCGACACGCACTAACACTGAAGCTTTCTTT	CASTATRTNTEAFF
TRBV19	TRBJ1-1	.	.	TGTGCCAGTAGGGGGGGAGCGGCCATGAACACTGAAGCTTTCTTT	CASRGGAAMNTEAFF